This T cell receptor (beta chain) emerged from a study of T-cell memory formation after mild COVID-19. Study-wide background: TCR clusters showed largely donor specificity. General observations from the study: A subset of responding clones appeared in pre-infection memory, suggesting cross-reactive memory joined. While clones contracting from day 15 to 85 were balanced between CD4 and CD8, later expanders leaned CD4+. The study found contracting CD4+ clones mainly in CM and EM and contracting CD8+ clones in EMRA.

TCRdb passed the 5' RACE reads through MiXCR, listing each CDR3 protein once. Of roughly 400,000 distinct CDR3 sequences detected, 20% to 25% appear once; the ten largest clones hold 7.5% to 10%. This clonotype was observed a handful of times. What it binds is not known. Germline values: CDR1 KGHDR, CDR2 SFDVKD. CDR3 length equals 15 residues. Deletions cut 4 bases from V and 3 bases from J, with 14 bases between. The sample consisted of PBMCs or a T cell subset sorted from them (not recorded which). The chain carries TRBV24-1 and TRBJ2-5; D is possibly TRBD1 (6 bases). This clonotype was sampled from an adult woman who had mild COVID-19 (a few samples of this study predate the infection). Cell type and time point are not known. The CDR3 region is CATSDTGNVEETQYF. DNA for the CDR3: TGTGCCACCAGTGACACAGGGAATGTCGAAGAGACCCAGTACTTC.